This TCR beta chain emerged from a study of T-cell reconstitution after alpha-beta-depleted transplantation in children. Molecular barcoding with unique molecular identifiers was used for the TCRbeta library. TCRdb reprocessed the PCR reads via MiXCR and lists one record per CDR3 protein. Of about 400,000 distinct CDR3 sequences in the sample, over 20% are singletons; the top ten hold approximately 3.8%. Per germline, CDR1 MNHEY and CDR2 SMNVEV (reference sequence). The germline V and J ends were trimmed by 8 bases and 1 base, with 16 bases remaining between them. The CDR3 has 15 amino acids. This clonotype was seen a handful of times.

The V gene is TRBV27, the J gene TRBJ2-3; no definite D call. The sequences come from PBMCs from the stem cell graft donor, collected from the stem cell graft. This receptor was taken from a human donor who donated a stem cell graft to a child with acute myeloid leukemia. The CDR3, as DNA: TGTGCCAGCTACCTATCCCAGTATCGCACAGATACGCAGTATTTT. Its protein product is CASYLSQYRTDTQYF.